This T cell receptor beta chain is drawn from a study of OX40 agonist ivuxolimab in advanced cancers. Looking at the study overall: The group had a mean age of around 60 years, ranged from about 20 to 90, and was around 82% male.

Findings of the study overall: There was clonal expansion of CD4+ and CD8+ blood T cells by week 6 at 0.1 to 3.0 mg/kg. Clonal expansion among partial responders at 0.1-3.0 mg/kg ranked near the lowest.

Assay: immunoSEQ multiplex PCR; the TCRdb copy retains only in-frame clones and omits some. The data show tens of thousands of clones, over 60% seen once. V lost 3 bases to trimming and J lost 1 base, with 7 bases between them. Germline V gene lookup returns CDR1 GTSNPN and CDR2 SVGIG (reference sequence). The CDR3 covers 12 residues. This clone was seen only a few times. Its antigen remains unknown. The starting material was CD4+ or CD8+ T cells sorted from blood, obtained in a trial of the OX40 agonist ivuxolimab. The J gene is TRBJ2-7, the V gene TRBV30; D is unresolved. The receptor was derived from an adult with an advanced solid tumor such as melanoma, head and neck, liver or kidney cancer. The CDR3 region has the DNA TGTGCCTGGAGACAGACATCCTACGAGCAGTACTTC. Protein sequence: CAWRQTSYEQYF.